Listed below are T cell receptor beta chains from one sample, sequenced in a study of OX40 agonist ivuxolimab in advanced cancers. Clones were sequenced by immunoSEQ multiplex PCR, and TCRdb holds only the in-frame ones, with some missing. The sample holds about 84,000 clones, 94% seen once. The specimen was CD4+ or CD8+ T cells sorted from blood, collected in a trial of the OX40 agonist ivuxolimab. Source of these receptors: an adult with an advanced solid tumor such as melanoma, head and neck, liver or kidney cancer. Each CDR3 is given with its conserved first and last residue. The D gene is left open where the match is weak. Clone size is given for some rows only: seen once, a few or many times, or a class if the clone is expanded.

v_gene	d_gene	j_gene	abundance	CDR3aa	CDR3nt
TRBV13	TRBD1	TRBJ2-1	NA	CASSPRDSYNEQFF	TGTGCCAGCAGCCCCAGGGACAGTTACAATGAGCAGTTCTTC
TRBV23-1	NA	TRBJ2-7	NA	CASSHYGGTSSYEQYF	TGCGCCAGCAGTCACTACGGGGGCACTTCCTCCTACGAGCAGTACTTC
TRBV7-8	NA	TRBJ2-6	NA	CASSLFTRQSSGANVLTF	TGTGCCAGCAGCTTGTTTACTCGTCAAAGCTCTGGGGCCAACGTCCTGACTTTC
TRBV5-1	NA	TRBJ1-1	NA	CASRPGWGNTEAFF	TGCGCCAGCCGTCCGGGATGGGGGAACACTGAAGCTTTCTTT
TRBV28	NA	TRBJ1-5	NA	CASSFFGNQPQHF	TGTGCCAGCAGTTTTTTCGGGAATCAGCCCCAGCATTTT
TRBV27	NA	TRBJ2-6	NA	CASSYASGANVLTF	TGTGCCAGCAGTTACGCCTCTGGGGCCAACGTCCTGACTTTC
TRBV19	TRBD1	TRBJ1-4	NA	CASSIEGTGTIFPGATNEKLFF	TGTGCCAGTAGTATTGAAGGGACAGGGACTATTTTCCCCGGGGCAACTAATGAAAAACTGTTTTTT
TRBV5-4	TRBD1	TRBJ1-2	NA	CASSLDRGHGYTF	TGTGCCAGCAGCTTGGACAGGGGGCACGGCTACACCTTC
TRBV14	TRBD1	TRBJ2-3	NA	CASSQGTGGTDTQYF	TGTGCCAGCAGCCAAGGGACAGGGGGCACAGATACGCAGTATTTT
TRBV30	TRBD1	TRBJ2-7	NA	CAWIPVRTGSEQYF	TGTGCCTGGATCCCGGTTCGGACAGGGTCCGAGCAGTACTTC
TRBV4-3	NA	TRBJ2-7	NA	CASSPGTADEQYF	TGCGCCAGCAGCCCAGGGACGGCGGACGAGCAGTACTTC
TRBV19	TRBD2	TRBJ2-1	NA	CASSIPGGEQFF	TGTGCCAGTAGTATCCCGGGAGGTGAGCAGTTCTTC
TRBV4-3	NA	TRBJ2-1	NA	CASSQGAGSRYNEQFF	TGCGCCAGCAGCCAAGGGGCCGGGTCGCGGTACAATGAGCAGTTCTTC
TRBV5-5	NA	TRBJ1-1	NA	CASSFGQPEAFF	TGTGCCAGCAGCTTCGGCCAGCCTGAAGCTTTCTTT
TRBV7-7	TRBD2	TRBJ2-5	NA	CASSLGSSGSETQYF	TGTGCTAGCAGCTTAGGTTCTAGCGGGAGTGAGACCCAGTACTTC
TRBV29-1	NA	TRBJ1-1	NA	CSVGDTEAFF	TGCAGCGTCGGAGACACTGAAGCTTTCTTT
TRBV5-8	NA	TRBJ2-2	NA	CASNQPWAGSTGELFF	TGTGCCAGCAACCAGCCCTGGGCAGGGAGCACCGGGGAGCTGTTTTTT
TRBV27	TRBD2	TRBJ2-7	NA	CASSSGTSGSLEQYF	TGTGCCAGCAGTTCCGGGACTAGCGGGAGCCTTGAGCAGTACTTC
TRBV4-2	NA	TRBJ2-7	NA	CASSQEIGSLYEQYF	TGTGCCAGCAGCCAAGAAATAGGGTCACTCTACGAGCAGTACTTC
TRBV28	NA	TRBJ2-5	NA	CASSAATQETQYF	TGTGCCAGCAGTGCCGCGACCCAAGAGACCCAGTACTTC
TRBV2	TRBD1	TRBJ1-1	NA	CAHVNKGTGGQNEAFF	TGTGCCCACGTTAACAAGGGGACAGGGGGCCAGAATGAAGCTTTCTTT
TRBV7-6	NA	TRBJ2-7	NA	CASSLVMATEQYF	TGTGCCAGCAGCTTAGTGATGGCTACAGAGCAGTACTTC
TRBV9	TRBD1	TRBJ1-1	NA	CASSTTGQGGTEAFF	TGTGCCAGCAGCACGACGGGACAGGGGGGTACTGAAGCTTTCTTT
TRBV7-9	NA	TRBJ2-4	NA	CASSPGRNIQYF	TGTGCCAGCAGCCCCGGACGGAACATTCAGTACTTC
TRBV18	TRBD1	TRBJ2-7	NA	CASSGTGGRTYEQYF	TGTGCCAGCTCGGGGACAGGGGGCCGGACCTACGAGCAGTACTTC
TRBV4-1	NA	TRBJ2-7	NA	CASSQITGAYEQYF	TGCGCCAGCAGCCAAATAACAGGAGCGTACGAGCAGTACTTC
TRBV27	NA	TRBJ1-2	NA	CASSGGAVGYTF	TGTGCCAGCAGTGGGGGAGCGGTAGGCTACACCTTC
TRBV5-6	TRBD2	TRBJ2-4	once	CASSLAGGPKNIQYF	TGTGCCAGCAGCTTAGCGGGAGGGCCCAAAAACATTCAGTACTTC
TRBV4-1	NA	TRBJ1-4	NA	CASSQDRPPTNEKLFF	TGCGCCAGCAGCCAAGATAGGCCTCCAACTAATGAAAAACTGTTTTTT
TRBV19	TRBD2	TRBJ2-7	NA	CASSPVLAGISYEQYF	TGTGCCAGTAGTCCAGTACTAGCGGGAATCTCCTACGAGCAGTACTTC
TRBV5-1	NA	TRBJ2-7	NA	CASSWTLPGYEQYF	TGCGCCAGCAGCTGGACCTTACCGGGCTACGAGCAGTACTTC
TRBV15	NA	TRBJ2-6	NA	CATSSPGGANVLTF	TGTGCCACCAGCAGCCCGGGGGGGGCCAACGTCCTGACTTTC
TRBV11-2	NA	TRBJ2-1	once	CASSLGTYNEQFF	TGTGCCAGCAGCTTAGGGACTTACAATGAGCAGTTCTTC
TRBV29-1	TRBD1	TRBJ2-7	NA	CSVEDLDRGYEQYF	TGCAGCGTTGAAGATCTTGACAGGGGGTACGAGCAGTACTTC
TRBV7-9	TRBD2	TRBJ2-1	NA	CASSLGLARLNEQFF	TGTGCCAGCAGCCTTGGACTAGCGAGACTCAATGAGCAGTTCTTC
TRBV13	NA	TRBJ2-7	NA	CASSFSGAAYYEQYF	TGTGCCAGCAGCTTTTCGGGTGCCGCCTACTACGAGCAGTACTTC
TRBV5-6	NA	TRBJ2-1	NA	CASSFSYNEQFF	TGTGCCAGCAGCTTCTCCTACAATGAGCAGTTCTTC
TRBV7-6	NA	TRBJ1-2	NA	CASSLGRTGNYGYTF	TGTGCCAGCAGCTTAGGAAGAACAGGGAACTATGGCTACACCTTC
TRBV7-2	TRBD1	TRBJ2-6	NA	CASSLLPDRVGANVLTF	TGTGCCAGCAGCTTACTTCCGGACAGGGTTGGGGCCAACGTCCTGACTTTC
TRBV27	TRBD1	TRBJ1-2	NA	CASSGTDYGYTF	TGTGCCAGCAGCGGGACAGACTATGGCTACACCTTC
TRBV29-1	NA	TRBJ2-2	NA	CSVTWGETGELFF	TGCAGCGTTACATGGGGGGAAACCGGGGAGCTGTTTTTT
TRBV19	NA	TRBJ2-5	NA	CASSIVQEYHQETQYF	TGTGCCAGTAGTATCGTACAAGAGTACCATCAAGAGACCCAGTACTTC
TRBV6-5	NA	TRBJ1-5	NA	CASSYTDSNQPQHF	TGTGCCAGCAGTTATACAGATAGCAATCAGCCCCAGCATTTT
TRBV9	TRBD2	TRBJ2-5	NA	CASSAGTSGRETQYF	TGTGCCAGCAGCGCGGGGACTAGCGGGAGAGAGACCCAGTACTTC
TRBV5-6	NA	TRBJ2-5	NA	CASSLEGLAQETQYF	TGTGCCAGCAGCTTGGAGGGGCTAGCTCAAGAGACCCAGTACTTC
TRBV21-1	NA	TRBJ2-5	NA	CASSKAKGLVETQYF	TGTGCCAGCAGCAAAGCTAAGGGGCTAGTAGAGACCCAGTACTTC
TRBV27	NA	TRBJ2-7	NA	CASSFLGANEQYF	TGTGCCAGCAGTTTTTTGGGGGCCAACGAGCAGTACTTC
TRBV11-2	NA	TRBJ2-5	NA	CASSWGPGVHF	TGTGCCAGCAGCTGGGGTCCAGGGGTTCACTTC
TRBV9	TRBD2	TRBJ2-1	NA	CASSVDLAGESSYNEQFF	TGTGCCAGCAGCGTTGATCTAGCGGGAGAAAGCTCCTACAATGAGCAGTTCTTC